These 28 T cell receptor beta chains were sequenced from one sample in a study of shared clonotypes between healthy human individuals (dated by TCRdb to 2020 to 2021). The library was built by means of the immunoSEQ multiplex PCR assay. TCRdb took this table from immuneACCESS and kept in-frame rearrangements with V and J called. Such tables lack part of the clones; where checked against another copy, unresolved V genes explain under half of the gap, and the rest is unexplained. The sample profile shows fewer than 3 million clones; less than 95% of them were found once. Of the sample, approximately 0.4% is held by the ten largest clones. Sequencing was done on a sample of naive CD4+ T cells from PBMCs. The cell subset or site label corresponds to: CD45RA+ positively selected. The receptor source for this set is a man aged 18 to 29 in good health. Some clones in this sample may be carry-over from other donors' samples.

The J gene is TRBJ2-7, the V gene TRBV7-3; TRBD2 matches 9 bases. This CDR3 contains 17 residues. CDR1 and CDR2 from the germline V gene are SGHTA and FQGTGA. With V trimmed by 1 base and J by 4 bases, 11 bases remained unmatched. The CDR3 protein is CASSLRPYSGSPYEQYF. Written as DNA, the CDR3 is TGTGCCAGCAGCTTAAGGCCCTATAGCGGGAGTCCTTACGAGCAGTACTTC.

This chain links TRBV27 with TRBJ2-5; a possible D gene is TRBD1 (5 bases). Trimming removed 3 bases at V and 4 bases at J, with 9 bases between. CDR1 is MNHEY, CDR2 SMNVEV, per germline (reference sequence). CDR3 length: 13 residues. CDR3 DNA: TGTGCCAGCAGTTTTCGCAGGGTAGAGACCCAGTACTTC. Translated, it gives CASSFRRVETQYF.

A word on this clone: The same CDR3 can be traced to other DNA sequences in this sample. V gene TRBV7-9 combines with J gene TRBJ1-2; no reliable D call. The CDR3 totals 13 residues. Per germline, CDR1 SEHNR and CDR2 FQNEAQ (reference sequence). V dropped 1 base and J dropped 3 bases, with 6 bases sitting between them. CDR3 loop: CASSLDSYYGYTF. For the CDR3, the DNA is TGTGCCAGCAGCTTAGACAGCTACTATGGCTACACCTTC.

The chain uses TRBV5-8 and TRBJ1-5; 7 nucleotides align to TRBD1. The V gene end was trimmed by 0 bases and the J gene end by 3 bases; junction bases not matched to a gene: 9. CDR1 and CDR2 from the germline V gene are SGHTS and YDEGEE. The CDR3 consists of 17 residues. The CDR3 sequence: CASSLARGTVANQPQHF. The CDR3 nucleotides read TGTGCCAGCAGCTTGGCCCGGGGGACAGTAGCCAATCAGCCCCAGCATTTT.

Of note for this clone: Other DNA sequences from this sample encode an identical CDR3 as well. The V and J genes are TRBV27 and TRBJ1-2; unclear D gene. The V end lost 3 bases, the J end lost 2 bases, and 7 bases lay between the germline ends. CDR1 and CDR2 (germline): MNHEY, SMNVEV (reference sequence). The CDR3 has 13 residues. In nucleotides, the CDR3 is TGTGCCAGCAGTTTTGCGGGCAACTATGGCTACACCTTC. Translation gives CASSFAGNYGYTF.

This chain links TRBV5-1 with TRBJ2-1; 7 bases match TRBD2. Germline V gene lookup returns CDR1 SGHRS and CDR2 YFSETQ. CDR3 length equals 15 residues. V trimming: 0 bases; J trimming: 3 bases; junction bases outside the gene matches: 3. CDR3 protein: CASSLVPSGYNEQFF. The CDR3 bases are TGCGCCAGCAGCTTGGTTCCTAGCGGCTACAATGAGCAGTTCTTC.

The rearrangement links TRBV6-5 to TRBJ2-4; a weak D match, TRBD2 (5 bases). Trimming removed 6 bases at V and 4 bases at J, with 13 bases between. The CDR3 totals 14 residues. Per germline, CDR1 MNHEY and CDR2 SVGAGI. The CDR3 protein is CASRLGSSKNIQYF. CDR3 DNA sequence: TGTGCCAGCAGACTAGGTAGTTCAAAAAACATTCAGTACTTC.

V and J are TRBV7-9 and TRBJ1-1, with D maybe TRBD1 (6 bases). The V gene's germline CDR1 is SEHNR and CDR2 FQNEAQ (reference sequence). V lost 1 base to trimming and J lost 7 bases, with 16 bases between them. The CDR3 extends over 15 amino acids. CDR3: CASSLGRGQRGEAFF. CDR3 nucleotide sequence: TGTGCCAGCAGCTTAGGCCGGGGGCAGAGGGGTGAAGCTTTCTTT.

The table lists this clone with a count of one. V gene TRBV5-1 combines with J gene TRBJ2-4; D gene uncertain. With 4 bases removed from V and 0 bases from J, the gap between germline ends came to 11 bases. The CDR3 sequence is 15 residues long. Looked up from germline, CDR1 is SGHRS and CDR2 is YFSETQ. The CDR3 is CASSPGEVAKNIQYF. For the CDR3, the DNA is TGCGCCAGCAGCCCCGGAGAGGTAGCCAAAAACATTCAGTACTTC.

On this clone: This CDR3 is also generated by other DNA sequences in the sample. The gene calls are TRBV5-1 and TRBJ2-7; D is unclear. Trimming pared 3 bases from V and 4 bases from J, leaving 11 bases between. Germline CDR1 is SGHRS and CDR2 is YFSETQ. This CDR3 has 13 amino acids. DNA of the CDR3: TGCGCCAGCAGCTCCCCAGGTGGGTACGAGCAGTACTTC. It is translated as CASSSPGGYEQYF.

This clone has just one count. V gene TRBV7-9 combines with J gene TRBJ1-4; 10 bases align to TRBD1. V dropped 5 bases and J dropped 0; count of bases not matched to a gene: 12. From germline, CDR1 is SEHNR and CDR2 FQNEAQ (reference sequence). The CDR3 is made up of 19 amino acids. CDR3 sequence reads: CASSPKLGTGVPTNEKLFF. The CDR3 bases are TGTGCCAGCAGCCCCAAACTGGGGACAGGGGTCCCAACTAATGAAAAACTGTTTTTT.

V gene TRBV5-1 combines with J gene TRBJ1-1; D remains unclear. CDR3 size: 15 residues. V lost 6 bases, J lost 4 bases, and 19 bases lay in between. Germline loops: CDR1 SGHRS, CDR2 YFSETQ. For the CDR3, the DNA is TGCGCCAGCAACCCATACAAGATAAGAAGCACTGAAGCTTTCTTT. Translation: CASNPYKIRSTEAFF.

This chain uses TRBV5-6 with TRBJ2-5; no clear D gene. The length of the CDR3 is 15 residues. CDR1 and CDR2 (germline): SGHDT, YYEEEE. Between the trimmed V and J ends, which lost 1 base and 1 base, there was a span of 11 bases. The CDR3 protein is CASSLLPGFQETQYF. CDR3 bases: TGTGCCAGCAGCTTGTTGCCCGGGTTCCAAGAGACCCAGTACTTC.

The V and J genes are TRBV2 and TRBJ2-7; weak D call: TRBD1 (6 bases). CDR3 length equals 14 residues. The V end was cut by 4 bases, the J end by 0 bases, with 10 bases between. Germline-derived CDR1 and CDR2 are SNHLY and FYNNEI. The CDR3 bases are TGTGCCAGCAGTGGTCCGGACAGCTCCTACGAGCAGTACTTC. This gives the protein CASSGPDSSYEQYF.

This chain links TRBV5-5 with TRBJ2-7, with D possibly matching TRBD2 (5 bases). Trimming took 3 bases from V and 3 from J, leaving 13 bases between them. The length of the CDR3 is 14 residues. Germline CDR1 reads SGHKS; CDR2 reads YYEKEE (reference sequence). CDR3 DNA sequence: TGTGCCAGCAGCTCCCCCGGACTCCACTACGAGCAGTACTTC. Encoded protein: CASSSPGLHYEQYF.

This clone came up once. This rearrangement joins TRBV6-5 to TRBJ1-5, with TRBD1 matching 9 bases. Trimming cost V 5 bases and J 2 bases; bases outside gene matches: 4. The CDR3 totals 15 residues. From germline, CDR1 is MNHEY and CDR2 SVGAGI. Written as DNA, the CDR3 is TGTGCCAGCAGTCTAAGGACAGGGGGCAATCAGCCCCAGCATTTT. It is translated as CASSLRTGGNQPQHF.

Regarding this clone: The junction differs from germline at one of its ends, possibly a read error. V gene TRBV9 combines with J gene TRBJ2-1; 12 bases match TRBD2. The length of the CDR3 is 15 residues. CDR1 is SGDLS and CDR2 is YYNGEE in the germline V gene. The CDR3 region is CASSDGLAGSNGQFF. The CDR3 DNA is TGTGCCAGCAGCGATGGACTAGCGGGAAGTAATGGGCAGTTCTTC.

This chain connects TRBV11-2 to TRBJ2-1; D gene ambiguous. CDR1 is SGHAT and CDR2 is FQNNGV in the germline V gene. Trimming left V 4 bases short and J 5 bases short, with 12 bases between. The CDR3 consists of 14 residues. The CDR3, as DNA: TGTGCCAGCAGCTCCGTTGTGGGCAACAATGAGCAGTTCTTC. It translates to CASSSVVGNNEQFF.

The chain combines TRBV5-6 with TRBJ2-1; 10 nucleotides align to TRBD2. This CDR3 is built from 18 residues. Trimming cost V 3 bases and J 8 bases; bases outside gene matches: 17. Per the germline V gene, CDR1 is SGHDT and CDR2 is YYEEEE. This chain's CDR3 is CASSYQTRSGRAGDEQFF. CDR3 DNA sequence: TGTGCCAGCAGCTACCAGACGCGGAGCGGGAGGGCCGGGGATGAGCAGTTCTTC.

In its sample, this clone was seen a few times. The J gene is TRBJ1-1, the V gene TRBV5-1; weak D call: TRBD1 (5 bases). CDR1 SGHRS and CDR2 YFSETQ come from the germline V gene. V lost 7 bases and J 1 base, leaving 14 bases between the germline ends. The CDR3 contains 14 residues. CDR3 protein: CASHGGTANTEAFF. CDR3 coding DNA: TGCGCCAGCCACGGTGGGACGGCGAACACTGAAGCTTTCTTT.

The chain joins TRBV19 to TRBJ1-1; perhaps TRBD1 as D (6 bases). CDR3 length equals 15 residues. The V and J ends lost 7 bases and 1 base respectively, with 16 bases between them. The V gene's germline CDR1 is LNHDA and CDR2 SQIVND (reference sequence). The CDR3 protein is CASKNWDTKNTEAFF. In DNA form, the CDR3 reads TGTGCCAGTAAGAATTGGGACACGAAGAACACTGAAGCTTTCTTT.

The chain has TRBV5-4 and TRBJ2-5; TRBD2 aligns across 8 bases. This CDR3 has 18 amino acids. The germline V gene has CDR1 SGHNT and CDR2 YYREEE (reference sequence). V gave up 0 bases and J gave up 2 bases; unmatched junction bases: 12. CDR3 protein: CASSLDSPGLGGQETQYF. The CDR3 DNA reads TGTGCCAGCAGCTTGGATTCACCGGGACTAGGGGGACAAGAGACCCAGTACTTC.

The chain recombines TRBV18 with TRBJ2-5; 9 bases align to TRBD2. This CDR3 comprises 14 residues. The junction had 3 bases not matched to a gene; V was cut back by 2 bases and J by 5 bases. Germline assignment: CDR1 KGHSH and CDR2 LQKENI. CDR3 residues: CASSPVLAGETQYF. In DNA, the CDR3 is TGTGCCAGCTCACCAGTCCTAGCGGGGGAGACCCAGTACTTC.

This clone has just one count. The rearrangement links TRBV5-1 to TRBJ1-1; no reliable D call. V dropped 5 bases and J dropped 0 bases, with 8 bases sitting between them. The CDR3 has 13 residues. CDR1 and CDR2 from the germline V gene are SGHRS and YFSETQ. CDR3: CASRGTMNTEAFF. In nucleotides, the CDR3 is TGCGCCAGCAGGGGCACGATGAACACTGAAGCTTTCTTT.

The V call is TRBV7-2, the J call TRBJ1-2; D is undetermined. The CDR3 has 13 residues. Trimming took off 5 bases at V and 8 bases at J, with 15 bases between the two ends. In germline, CDR1 is SGHTA, CDR2 FQGNSA. For the CDR3, the DNA is TGTGCCAGCAGCCCCCCCGCGGGGAGAGGCTACACCTTC. Translation gives CASSPPAGRGYTF.

J is TRBJ1-2 and V is TRBV5-1; no reliable D call. CDR1 and CDR2 (germline): SGHRS, YFSETQ. The CDR3 loop spans 15 amino acids. Between the trimmed V and J ends, which lost 0 bases and 4 bases, there was a span of 13 bases. The CDR3 loop is CASSLAPMGSYGYTF. The CDR3 DNA sequence: TGCGCCAGCAGCTTGGCCCCGATGGGGTCCTATGGCTACACCTTC.

The gene calls are TRBV12-2 and TRBJ2-4; TRBD1 reflects the table's D call only, with no check against the DNA. TRBV12-2 is a known pseudogene. The CDR3 is 13 amino acids. CDR3 region: CLQGPLAKNIQYF. DNA of the CDR3: TGTCTCCAGGGGCCCCTAGCCAAAAACATTCAGTACTTC.

In its sample, this clone was seen once. This chain joins TRBV18 and TRBJ1-2; weak D call: TRBD1 (6 bases). V lost 3 bases and J lost 5, with 16 bases in between. The CDR3 length is 15 residues. CDR1 and CDR2 from the germline V gene are KGHSH and LQKENI. CDR3 nucleotide sequence: TGTGCCAGCTCACCCGTTCCTACAGGGATGTATGGCTACACCTTC. Translated: CASSPVPTGMYGYTF.